The 20 T cell receptor beta chains below come from one sample, sequenced in a study of T cells in Graves' hyperthyroidism and ophthalmopathy. RNA transcripts served as the template for amplifying TCR beta CDR3 regions. First-round RT-PCR targeting the TCR CDR3 was performed with the HTBI primer set. TCRdb independently ran MiXCR on the multiplex PCR reads; one entry per CDR3 protein. The sample shows some 510,000 distinct CDR3 sequences, about 20% of them seen only once. The sequencing sample was made of blood. Receptors were obtained from a man aged 18 to 30 with Graves' hyperthyroidism.

This clonotype was counted many times. The J gene is TRBJ2-2, the V gene TRBV14, with D tentatively TRBD1 (5 bases). This CDR3 has 16 residues. Germline-derived CDR1 and CDR2 are SGHDN and FVKESK. The V gene lost 0 bases and the J gene lost 0 bases, with 8 bases spanning the gap. CDR3 DNA sequence: TGTGCCAGCAGCCAAGAACAGGCGTCGAACACCGGGGAGCTGTTTTTT. It codes for CASSQEQASNTGELFF.

As for this clonotype: This sequence may be a read error, since a much larger clone differs from it by one base. The chain recombines TRBV7-2 with TRBJ2-2; D perhaps matches TRBD2 (5 bases). Germline V gene data show CDR1 as SGHTA and CDR2 as FQGNSA. The CDR3 contains 15 residues. The CDR3: CASSLGLGQTGELCF. The CDR3 DNA sequence: TGTGCCAGCAGCTTAGGGCTAGGTCAAACCGGGGAGCTGTGTTTT.

This clonotype occurred many times. The J gene is TRBJ2-7, the V gene TRBV15, with unresolved D. Germline CDR1 and CDR2: LNHNV and YYDKDF (reference sequence). This CDR3 spans 11 amino acids. The germline V and J ends were trimmed by 0 bases and 11 bases, with 8 bases remaining between them. CDR3 DNA: TGTGCCACCAGCAGAGATCCGTGGGAGTACTTC. As protein: CATSRDPWEYF.

This rearrangement joins TRBV6-1 to TRBJ2-6; D is tentatively TRBD1 or TRBD2 (5 bases each). Per germline, CDR1 MNHNS and CDR2 SASEGT. CDR3 size: 15 residues. Trimming stripped 4 bases from V and 5 bases from J, with 12 bases between. CDR3 nucleotides: TGTGCCAGCAGTGCCTCCGGGACCAGGGCCAACGTCCTGACTTTC. Translating it yields CASSASGTRANVLTF.

In its sample, this clonotype was seen many times. The gene calls are TRBV6-1 and TRBJ1-5; 7 bases are shared with TRBD1. Germline CDR1 reads MNHNS; CDR2 reads SASEGT. V lost 6 bases and J lost 3; bases outside the gene matches: 5. The CDR3 is 14 amino acids. The DNA for the CDR3 is TGTGCCAGCAGCCGGACAGGCGTCAATCAGCCCCAGCATTTT. It is translated as CASSRTGVNQPQHF.

The chain couples TRBV28 to TRBJ2-7; TRBD1 agrees at 10 bases. The germline V gene has CDR1 MDHEN and CDR2 SYDVKM. The CDR3 is 15 residues long. The trim removed 5 bases at V and 6 bases at J, leaving 10 bases unmatched. As DNA, the CDR3 is TGTGCCAGCAGTAGACCGGGACAGGGGCTAAGCGAGCAGTACTTC. Translation gives CASSRPGQGLSEQYF.

Many counts were recorded for this clonotype. This chain connects TRBV12-3 or TRBV12-4 to TRBJ2-7, with D tentatively TRBD2 (5 bases). With 4 bases removed from V and 5 bases from J, the gap between germline ends came to 12 bases. This CDR3 is 13 amino acids long. The CDR3 spells CASSYGDGDEQYF. For the CDR3, the DNA is TGTGCCAGCAGTTACGGGGATGGAGACGAGCAGTACTTC.

Many counts were recorded for this clonotype. The genes are TRBV19 and TRBJ2-2, with 7 bases identical to TRBD1. The CDR3 spans 14 residues. V was pared by 6 bases and J by 5 bases, with 6 bases of the junction left unmatched. Germline V gene data show CDR1 as LNHDA and CDR2 as SQIVND (reference sequence). The CDR3 DNA reads TGTGCCAGTAGGACAGGGTGGGGGACCGGGGAGCTGTTTTTT. Translated, it gives CASRTGWGTGELFF.

The chain uses TRBV30 and TRBJ2-2; D call uncertain. CDR3 length: 13 amino acids. Germline loops: CDR1 GTSNPN, CDR2 SVGIG (reference sequence). Trimming removed 0 bases at V and 7 bases at J, with 9 bases between. For the CDR3, the DNA is TGTGCCTGGAGTGTATCACGAAACGGGGAGCTGTTTTTT. It specifies CAWSVSRNGELFF.

This clonotype appeared a few times. The DNA of the CDR3 is TGTGCCAGCAGCGACCCGGGTTACTCCTACGAGCAGTACTTC. Its translation: CASSDPGYSYEQYF. The chain employs TRBV28 and TRBJ2-7; D is unclear. Looked up from germline, CDR1 is MDHEN and CDR2 is SYDVKM. The CDR3 loop spans 14 amino acids. V lost 6 bases, J lost 0 bases, and 12 bases lay in between.

Comments on this clonotype: Because it lacks the conserved phenylalanine or tryptophan at the end, this CDR3 is likely a read error. The gene calls are TRBV2 and TRBJ1-1; TRBD1 matches 7 bases. Germline values: CDR1 SNHLY, CDR2 FYNNEI. The CDR3 extends over 11 amino acids. The CDR3 is CSSTTTGQAFV. The CDR3 DNA follows: TGTTCCAGCACCACGACAGGGCAAGCTTTCGTT.

This clonotype showed up just a few times. J is TRBJ2-6 and V is TRBV9; D is undetermined. In germline, CDR1 is SGDLS, CDR2 YYNGEE. Trimming removed 4 bases at V and 2 bases at J, with 16 bases between. This CDR3 comprises 17 residues. The CDR3 DNA follows: TGTGCCAGCAGCCCCCGTTCCAATTCTCCTGGGGCCAACGTCCTGACTTTC. Translation: CASSPRSNSPGANVLTF.

This clonotype was found many times. The chain employs TRBV5-1 and TRBJ2-7; D is uncertain. The CDR3 sequence is 14 residues long. Germline V lookup: CDR1 SGHRS, CDR2 YFSETQ. Trimming left V 4 bases short and J 3 bases short, with 14 bases between. Here the CDR3 DNA reads TGCGCCAGCAGCCCCGTAGGCCAATACTACGAGCAGTACTTC. Translated, it gives CASSPVGQYYEQYF.

At least ten counts were recorded for this clonotype. The CDR3 sequence: CASSPGTRIGSEAFF. CDR3 coding DNA: TGTGCCAGCAGTCCCGGGACTCGGATCGGGTCTGAAGCTTTCTTT. This sequence joins TRBV12-3 or TRBV12-4 and TRBJ1-1, with a possible D match to TRBD1 (5 bases). The CDR3 length is 15 residues. V shed 5 bases and J shed 6 bases, with 19 bases lying between them.

This clonotype was seen a few times. The V gene is TRBV14, the J gene TRBJ2-7; TRBD2 matches at 11 bases. Germline trimming cut 1 base from V and 2 bases from J; bases unmatched to any gene: 4. Germline V CDR1 and CDR2: SGHDN, FVKESK. This CDR3 is 16 amino acids long. The CDR3 sequence is CASSQGGTSGTYEQYF. DNA for the CDR3: TGTGCCAGCAGCCAAGGGGGGACTAGCGGCACCTACGAGCAGTACTTC.

This clonotype was recorded only once. The chain is built from TRBV20-1 and TRBJ2-7, with TRBD1 matching over 7 bases. The CDR3 is 15 residues long. CDR1 and CDR2 from the germline V gene are DFQATT and SNEGSKA (reference sequence). The J segment lost 3 bases and the V segment lost 1 base, leaving 9 bases of the junction unmatched. This CDR3 is CSARASSGGNYEQYF. CDR3 coding DNA: TGCAGTGCTAGAGCATCCTCAGGGGGTAACTACGAGCAGTACTTC.

In this sample, this clonotype turned up many times. V is TRBV10-3 and J is TRBJ2-5; D remains unclear. CDR3 length equals 13 residues. Per germline, CDR1 ENHRY and CDR2 SYGVKD. V shed 0 bases and J shed 5 bases, with 7 bases lying between them. For the CDR3, the DNA is TGTGCCATCAGTGAGTCGAGTTGGGAGACCCAGTACTTC. This codes for CAISESSWETQYF.

The chain couples TRBV6-5 to TRBJ1-1; 7 bases map to TRBD1. Germline V gene data show CDR1 as MNHEY and CDR2 as SVGAGI. This CDR3 region has 15 residues. With V trimmed by 4 bases and J by 4 bases, 9 bases remained unmatched. The CDR3 reads CASSSTGTAITEAFF. CDR3 DNA: TGTGCCAGCAGTTCCACCGGGACAGCGATCACTGAAGCTTTCTTT.

This clonotype came up many times. V and J are TRBV7-6 and TRBJ2-2; D uncertain. The CDR3 totals 15 residues. V lost 1 base to trimming and J lost 5 bases, with 11 bases between them. Germline lookup yields CDR1 SGHVS and CDR2 FNYEAQ. The CDR3 loop is CASSLVYGSTGELFF. CDR3 bases: TGTGCCAGCAGCTTAGTCTACGGGTCGACCGGGGAGCTGTTTTTT.

This clonotype was seen repeatedly, ten times or more. This chain connects TRBV6-1 to TRBJ2-7, with D unclear. The CDR3 has 12 amino acids. Germline-derived CDR1 and CDR2 are MNHNS and SASEGT. V lost 4 bases, J lost 1 base, and 5 bases lay in between. Written as DNA, the CDR3 is TGTGCCAGCAGTGCTCCTTCCTACGAGCAGTACTTC. Protein sequence: CASSAPSYEQYF.